This T cell receptor (beta chain) was sequenced for a study of T-cell memory formation after mild COVID-19 (dated by TCRdb to about 2021). With regard to the full study: Most TCR sequence clusters were specific to one of the two donors. The cohort comprised two young, previously healthy adult volunteers, one female and one male. T-cell clones expanding and contracting after mild COVID-19 in a couple of donors were tracked by longitudinal TCRalpha and TCRbeta repertoire sequencing. Broader findings and caveats from the paper: Clones that contracted from day 15 to 85 showed balanced CD4/CD8 phenotypes, whereas a second wave of clones that expanded from day 15 to 37 leaned towards CD4+. Contracting CD4+ clones turned up mainly in the CM and EM memory subsets, whereas EMRA was where CD8+ clones were enriched. Only a couple of mild cases were covered by the study, and larger cohorts that include severe cases with pre-infection samples were considered necessary. SARS-CoV-2 specificity was not confirmed for the second-wave clones peaking on day 37. Some responding clones were detected in pre-infection memory, suggesting pre-existing cross-reactive memory T cells joined the SARS-CoV-2 response.

Trimming costs V 7 bases and J 8 bases, and their ends lie 14 bases apart. From the cysteine through the phenylalanine, the CDR3 covers 12 amino acids. The sequence is cut down to CDR3 DNA, 36 bases in frame from base 1. The instrument given in TCRdb is Illumina NovaSeq 6000. Using 5'RACE with constant-segment primers, TCRalpha and TCRbeta cDNA libraries were constructed, with sample barcodes and unique molecular identifiers added in the process. RNA was extracted from every sample with Trizol reagent. Libraries were amplified in two PCR steps, with a second sample barcode and Illumina TruSeq adapters added in the second step. Sequencing of libraries was performed on an Illumina NovaSeq with 2 x 150 bp paired-end reads. As for the authors' bioinformatics: With migec v1.2.7, reads were demultiplexed and then collapsed into UMI-guided consensus sequences. With mixcr v2.1.11, UMI consensuses were aligned to TRA and TRB V and J templates and assembled into clonotypes. Clonotypes were classified as expanded or contracted when called significant by both edgeR and NoisET, with noise models trained on biological replicates. edgeR calls used a false discovery rate-adjusted p below 0.01 and a log2 fold-change threshold of 1. As an exploratory analysis of dynamics, PCA with hierarchical clustering was applied to max-normalized trajectories of the 1000 most abundant clonotypes. Separately sequenced CD4+ and CD8+ repertoires were used to assign a CD4 or CD8 phenotype to each responding clone. Using fastp at Q25 and MiXCR, TCRdb reprocessed the public reads and kept productive beta chains. CDR3 protein duplicates are merged, each entry listing the most common genes and DNA. The V and J calls and clone size are TCRdb's, not the authors'. The sample yields around 250,000 distinct CDR3 sequences; roughly a tenth were counted once. The ten largest make up roughly a fifth of the sample.

This clonotype came up a few times. Its target antigen remains unknown. No much larger clonotype is one base removed from it; base qualities were not supplied. Ficoll-Paque density gradient centrifugation was the method used to isolate PBMCs. The source is a man aged 18 to 35 who had mild COVID-19 (a few samples of this study predate the infection). The sample titles of this study are shuffled in the database, so cell type and time point are left out; the donor was told from shared clones. Sequences were obtained from PBMCs or a T cell subset sorted from them (not recorded which). Recombination joined TRBV12-3 or TRBV12-4 with TRBJ1-2; the D segment cannot be called with confidence. The CDR3: CASTLAAGGYTF. The bases are TGTGCCAGCACTCTCGCAGCGGGAGGCTACACCTTC.